These 24 T cell receptor beta chains came from one sample sequenced in a study of blood T cell repertoires in COVID-19 (dated by TCRdb to about 2020). Library construction relied on the immunoSEQ multiplex PCR assay. What TCRdb holds here is the immuneACCESS table cut down to in-frame rearrangements. Part of the clones is not present; checked against another copy, under half of the missing clones reflect an unresolved V gene, and the others are unexplained. This sample holds about 80,000 clones; roughly 80% were observed only once. The top ten constitute about 14% of the sample. The specimen was peripheral blood. These receptors were obtained from a woman older than 75 with acute or convalescent COVID-19.

This sequence joins TRBV6-2 or TRBV6-3 and TRBJ2-1, with TRBD2 matching over 7 bases. Germline V gene data show CDR1 as MNHEY and CDR2 as SVGEGT. V shed 0 bases and J 6 bases; nucleotides not matched to a gene: 11. The CDR3 covers 17 residues. The DNA for the CDR3 is TGTGCCAGCAGTTACTCCTCCCTGGCGGGGGTGACCAATGAGCAGTTCTTC. It encodes CASSYSSLAGVTNEQFF.

The V call is TRBV28, the J call TRBJ2-7, with 8 bases matching TRBD1. The V gene end was trimmed by 5 bases and the J gene end by 3 bases; junction bases not matched to a gene: 0. The germline V gene encodes CDR1 MDHEN and CDR2 SYDVKM. The CDR3 consists of 12 residues. Here the CDR3 reads CASSGQGYEQYF. In DNA, the CDR3 is TGTGCCAGCAGTGGACAGGGCTACGAGCAGTACTTC.

The chain uses TRBV9 and TRBJ2-2; 7 positions agree with TRBD2. This CDR3 has 16 residues. Germline assignment: CDR1 SGDLS and CDR2 YYNGEE. With V trimmed by 0 bases and J by 0 bases, 2 bases remained unmatched. The CDR3 protein is CASSVGGGTNTGELFF. DNA of the CDR3: TGTGCCAGCAGCGTAGGCGGGGGAACGAACACCGGGGAGCTGTTTTTT. The full variable domain, its missing parts supplied by reference TRBV9 and TRBJ2-2, is DSGVTQTPKHLITATGQRVTLRCSPRSGDLSVYWYQQSLDQGLQFLIQYYNGEERAKGNILERFSAQQFPDLHSELNLSSLELGDSALYFCASSVGGGTNTGELFFGEGSRLTVL.

This rearrangement joins TRBV1 to TRBJ2-7; the table's TRBD1 call for D was not verified on the DNA. TRBV1 is labeled a pseudogene. The CDR3 has 17 amino acids. CDR3 nucleotide sequence: TGCACCAGCAGCCACCAAGACAGGGAAGGCATGAGGGACGAGCAGTACTTC. Translated, it gives CTSSHQDREGMRDEQYF.

The rearrangement joins TRBV9 to TRBJ2-1; TRBD1 aligns across 7 bases. The V and J ends lost 1 base and 11 bases, in that order; junction bases with no gene match: 9. The V gene's germline CDR1 is SGDLS and CDR2 YYNGEE. The CDR3 loop spans 14 amino acids. The CDR3 region is CASSVRDSPIKQFF. In DNA form, the CDR3 reads TGTGCCAGCAGCGTACGGGACAGCCCAATAAAGCAGTTCTTC.

The chain couples TRBV7-9 to TRBJ1-2; 9 positions agree with TRBD1. The trim removed 5 bases at V and 4 bases at J, leaving 5 bases unmatched. CDR1 and CDR2 (germline): SEHNR, FQNEAQ (reference sequence). The CDR3 has 14 residues. The CDR3, as DNA: TGTGCCAGCAGCAAACAGGGGGCGGCCTATGGCTACACCTTC. Protein sequence: CASSKQGAAYGYTF. Looking up the rest from reference TRBV7-9 and TRBJ1-2 gives the full variable domain: DTGVSQNPRHKITKRGQNVTFRCDPISEHNRLYWYRQTLGQGPEFLTYFQNEAQLEKSRLLSDRFSAERPKGSFSTLEIQRTEQGDSAMYLCASSKQGAAYGYTFGSGTRLTVV.

This clone has more than one count but fewer than ten. V and J are TRBV19 and TRBJ2-2, with 9 bases identical to TRBD1. With 3 bases clipped from V and 6 bases from J, the junction kept 5 bases outside the gene matches. CDR1 is LNHDA and CDR2 is SQIVND in the germline V gene (reference sequence). The CDR3 runs to 15 residues. CDR3 DNA sequence: TGTGCCAGTAGTATCGGGACAGGGAATCCCGGGGAGCTGTTTTTT. Translating it yields CASSIGTGNPGELFF.

V is TRBV9 and J is TRBJ2-3, with TRBD2 identical over 10 bases. Germline V gene sequence: CDR1 SGDLS, CDR2 YYNGEE. V was clipped by 0 bases and J by 2 bases; unmatched bases: 15. This CDR3 is built from 20 residues. The CDR3 DNA follows: TGTGCCAGCAGCGTAGCTGAGGGCCCGGGTAGCGGGGGGTTCACAGATACGCAGTATTTT. Residues: CASSVAEGPGSGGFTDTQYF.

This rearrangement joins TRBV27 to TRBJ1-1, with 9 bases lining up with TRBD1. Per germline, CDR1 MNHEY and CDR2 SMNVEV (reference sequence). This CDR3 region has 15 residues. With V trimmed by 1 base and J by 4 bases, 4 bases remained unmatched. The CDR3 reads CASSLLDRGGTEAFF. CDR3 DNA sequence: TGTGCCAGCAGTTTATTAGACAGGGGGGGCACTGAAGCTTTCTTT.

The V and J genes are TRBV7-2 and TRBJ2-1, with 13 bases lining up with TRBD2. The V gene end was trimmed by 4 bases and the J gene end by 0 bases; junction bases not matched to a gene: 6. CDR3 length equals 18 residues. Germline CDR1 is SGHTA and CDR2 is FQGNSA. For the CDR3, the DNA is TGTGCCAGCAGCTCTACTAGCGGGGGGGCCGGCTCCTACAATGAGCAGTTCTTC. It is translated as CASSSTSGGAGSYNEQFF.

This chain connects TRBV7-2 to TRBJ2-1; D perhaps matches TRBD1 (5 bases). Germline lookup yields CDR1 SGHTA and CDR2 FQGNSA. This CDR3 is 13 amino acids long. V shed 10 bases and J shed 4 bases, with 14 bases lying between them. For the CDR3, the DNA is TGTGCCACAAGACCGTCAGGGTACAATGAGCAGTTCTTC. Translation gives CATRPSGYNEQFF. The variable domain in full, completed from reference TRBV7-2 and TRBJ2-1, reads GAGVSQSPSNKVTEKGKDVELRCDPISGHTALYWYRQSLGQGLEFLIYFQGNSAPDKSGLPSDRFSAERTGGSVSTLTIQRTQQEDSAVYLCATRPSGYNEQFFGPGTRLTVL.

The chain carries TRBV29-1 and TRBJ2-7; maybe TRBD1 (6 bases). CDR3 length equals 12 residues. V was clipped by 8 bases and J by 3 bases, with 14 bases between them. Germline CDR1 SQVTM, CDR2 ANQGSEA. CDR3 in amino acids: CSSSDSYYEQYF. CDR3 in DNA: TGCAGCTCATCGGACAGCTACTACGAGCAGTACTTC.

The V and J genes are TRBV5-6 and TRBJ2-7; D ambiguous. The germline V and J ends were trimmed by 4 bases and 0 bases, with 14 bases remaining between them. The CDR3 runs to 15 residues. CDR1 is SGHDT and CDR2 is YYEEEE in the germline V gene. DNA for the CDR3: TGTGCCAGCAGCCTTTCGTCAGGCAACTCCTACGAGCAGTACTTC. Its protein is CASSLSSGNSYEQYF.

CDR3 loop: CASCGQGLGNTEAFF. The CDR3 DNA reads TGTGCCAGCTGCGGCCAGGGGCTCGGAAACACTGAAGCTTTCTTT. The rearrangement uses TRBV3-1 (or the pseudogene TRBV3-2) and TRBJ1-1, with D possibly matching TRBD1 (6 bases). Trimming removed 8 bases at V and 2 bases at J, with 18 bases between. Per the germline V gene, CDR1 is LGHDT and CDR2 is YNNKEL (reference sequence). The CDR3 contains 15 residues.

This rearrangement joins TRBV14 to TRBJ1-1, with 8 bases identical to TRBD1. J lost 7 bases, V lost 3 bases, and 10 bases had no gene match. Germline-derived CDR1 and CDR2 are SGHDN and FVKESK. CDR3 length: 15 amino acids. The CDR3 DNA is TGTGCCAGCAGCCACTATCTACAGGGGGGGAGTGAAGCTTTCTTT. This sequence encodes CASSHYLQGGSEAFF.

This chain uses TRBV24-1 with TRBJ2-2, with 10 bases fitting TRBD1. The CDR3 totals 16 residues. CDR1 is KGHDR and CDR2 is SFDVKD in the germline V gene. The V gene end was trimmed by 4 bases and the J gene end by 6 bases; junction bases not matched to a gene: 7. CDR3 sequence (DNA): TGTGCCACCAGTGACTATTCCGGGACAGGGGCCGGGGAGCTGTTTTTT. It codes for CATSDYSGTGAGELFF.

The chain employs TRBV10-3 and TRBJ2-3; D perhaps matches TRBD1 (6 bases). CDR1 and CDR2 (germline): ENHRY, SYGVKD. This CDR3 has 14 amino acids. The V end lost 10 bases, the J end lost 4 bases, and 18 bases lay between the germline ends. The CDR3 DNA reads TGTGCCACAGGGCCTCTAGGGGGAGCAGATACGCAGTATTTT. Protein: CATGPLGGADTQYF.

This chain uses TRBV10-1 with TRBJ2-5, with a tentative D call TRBD2 (5 bases). V was cut by 5 bases and J by 5 bases, with 12 bases left in between. The CDR3 sequence is 13 residues long. Per the germline V gene, CDR1 is WNHNN and CDR2 is SYGVQD (reference sequence). CDR3 coding DNA: TGCGCCAGCAGTCCTTCGAGGGCCGAGACCCAGTACTTC. It specifies CASSPSRAETQYF.

This clone was seen only a few times. V gene TRBV6-2 or TRBV6-3 combines with J gene TRBJ1-2; D unresolved. Germline CDR1 reads MNHEY; CDR2 reads SVGEGT. This CDR3 region has 14 residues. The V end was cut by 0 bases, the J end by 1 base, with 6 bases between. The CDR3 nucleotides are TGTGCCAGCAGTTACTCGGGCCGTAACTATGGCTACACCTTC. As protein: CASSYSGRNYGYTF.

This chain's CDR3 is CASSRRTSGYNEQFF. In nucleotides, the CDR3 is TGTGCCAGCAGCCGGCGGACTAGCGGGTACAATGAGCAGTTCTTC. J is TRBJ2-1 and V is TRBV13; TRBD2 matches 11 bases. The CDR3 totals 15 residues. J gave up 4 bases and V 5 bases, and 4 bases lay outside the gene matches. The germline CDR1 and CDR2 sequences are PRHDT and FYEKMQ (reference sequence).

The V and J genes are TRBV6-5 and TRBJ1-1, with D unresolved. The germline gives CDR1 MNHEY, CDR2 SVGAGI. Between the trimmed V and J ends, which lost 4 bases and 3 bases, there was a span of 12 bases. The CDR3 covers 14 residues. The CDR3 DNA sequence: TGTGCCAGCAGTTTCGGGAATGGGTACACTGAAGCTTTCTTT. Its translation: CASSFGNGYTEAFF.

The rearrangement uses TRBV4-2 and TRBJ2-4; 9 nucleotides align to TRBD1. The ends lost 0 bases at V and 9 bases at J; junction bases unmatched: 9. Looked up from germline, CDR1 is LGHNA and CDR2 is YNFKEQ. The CDR3 loop spans 16 amino acids. As DNA, the CDR3 is TGTGCCAGCAGCCAAGACCCGACAGGGGGGTCGGTCATTCAGTACTTC. Amino acids: CASSQDPTGGSVIQYF.

The chain combines TRBV19 with TRBJ2-2; 10 positions agree with TRBD1. V trimming: 5 bases; J trimming: 4 bases; junction bases outside the gene matches: 7. The CDR3 has 16 residues. CDR1 is LNHDA, CDR2 SQIVND, per germline (reference sequence). Here the CDR3 DNA reads TGTGCCAGTAGTTCCCGGACAGGGGGACGCACCGGGGAGCTGTTTTTT. Translated, it gives CASSSRTGGRTGELFF.

The V and J genes are TRBV28 and TRBJ1-2, with D perhaps matching TRBD1 (5 bases). CDR1 is MDHEN, CDR2 SYDVKM, per germline. Trimming left V 5 bases short and J 8 bases short, with 12 bases between. The CDR3 has 12 residues. CDR3 nucleotide sequence: TGTGCCAGCAGTGCGTTGGGGCAGGGCTACACCTTC. It is translated as CASSALGQGYTF.